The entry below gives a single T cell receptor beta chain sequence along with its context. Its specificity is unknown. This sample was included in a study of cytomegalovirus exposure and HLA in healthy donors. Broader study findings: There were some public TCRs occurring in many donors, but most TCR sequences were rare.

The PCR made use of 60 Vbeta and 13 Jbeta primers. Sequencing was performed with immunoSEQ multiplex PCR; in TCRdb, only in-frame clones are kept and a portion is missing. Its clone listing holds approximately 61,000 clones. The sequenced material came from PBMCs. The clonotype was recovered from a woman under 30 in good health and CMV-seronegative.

CDR3 bases: TGTGCCAGCAGCTCGGGGACAGGGGGGGAAGTTCAGTACTTC. Translating gives CASSSGTGGEVQYF. The chain has TRBV7-8 and TRBJ2-7, with TRBD1 matching 11 bases. V lost 4 bases and J lost 10; bases outside the gene matches: 9. The germline V gene has CDR1 SGHVS and CDR2 FQNEAQ. The CDR3 runs 14 residues.